The clone carrying this TCR beta chain has a handful of counts. The antigen is undetermined. V gave up 2 bases and J gave up 4 bases, with 15 bases separating them. Germline V gene lookup returns CDR1 SGDLS and CDR2 YYNGEE. The CDR3 covers 15 residues. This sample was taken from a study of T cells after yellow fever vaccination. Study findings and constraints: Researchers noted that a small share of clonotypes showed up in both CD4 and CD8 compartments. Secondary responses were weaker yet peaked faster, day 5 versus 15.

Generation of TCR cDNA used 5'RACE template switching (which added a universal primer site and UMIs). TCRdb reprocessed the 5' RACE reads via MiXCR and lists one record per CDR3 protein. This sample has 200,000 to 250,000 distinct CDR3 sequences; around 3.1% occur once, and the top ten carry approximately 3.5%. This sequence joins TRBV9 and TRBJ1-2; D is ambiguous. This receptor was taken from a man aged 18 to 35 who received the YFV17D yellow fever vaccine. Material: CD4+ T cells sorted from PBMCs, obtained 10 days after the yellow fever booster vaccination. In nucleotides, the CDR3 is TGTGCCAGCAGCGTCGGATCAAGGTCTGGCTATGGCTACACCTTC. It specifies CASSVGSRSGYGYTF.